This T cell receptor (beta chain) was captured in a study of PD-1 blockade in classical Hodgkin lymphoma. This table comes from immunoSEQ multiplex PCR, and its TCRdb copy is limited to in-frame clones, with some not included. This table has about 21,000 clones, 75% to 90% appearing once. There are 15 residues in the CDR3. The germline gives CDR1 SGHRS, CDR2 YFSETQ. V was clipped by 0 bases and J by 2 bases, with 12 bases between them. This clone was seen a few times. Antigen specificity is unknown. Time point specified: cycle 4 day 1 (C4D1), after 6 weeks of nivolumab. All patients experienced relapse after autologous stem cell transplantation, and brentuximab vedotin exposure was variable. Regarding the study as a whole: There was a significant rise in CD4+ TCR diversity by C4D1, with no such rise for CD8+. Reported findings placed baseline TCR diversity lower in newly diagnosed patients (compared with healthy donors).

The clonotype originates from a human donor with classical Hodgkin lymphoma. The genes are TRBV5-1 and TRBJ2-7; D ambiguous. The sequences come from peripheral blood mononuclear cells (PBMCs), collected before the fourth cycle of nivolumab. The CDR3 reads CASSLALYGTYEQYF. CDR3 coding DNA: TGCGCCAGCAGCTTGGCCCTGTACGGAACCTACGAGCAGTACTTC.